Below are 27 T cell receptor beta chains sequenced from a single sample in a study of CD8 T cells in ankylosing spondylitis. Study results and caveats: Ankylosing spondylitis blood seemed to carry a telltale TCR beta motif made of roughly eight highly homologous variants.

What these receptors recognize is not known. TCRdb re-derived calls from the 5' RACE reads in MiXCR, one entry per CDR3 protein. Here the sample spans hundreds of thousands of distinct CDR3 sequences, 15% to 20% being singletons. The sample comprised blood, either unsorted or a sorted T cell fraction (not recorded which). The source is a male donor with ankylosing spondylitis.

Only a few counts were recorded for this clonotype. The CDR3, as DNA: TGCGCCAGCAGCTTCGCGGACAACGACCAAGAGACCCAGTACTTC. Protein product: CASSFADNDQETQYF. The chain carries TRBV5-1 and TRBJ2-5; TRBD1 might be the D (5 bases). The CDR3 extends over 15 amino acids. Looked up from germline, CDR1 is SGHRS and CDR2 is YFSETQ. V gave up 2 bases and J gave up 0 bases, with 11 bases separating them.

The chain couples TRBV4-3 to TRBJ2-2; D not resolved. Trimming shortened V by 0 bases and J by 1 base, and 12 bases separated the two germline ends. CDR3 size: 17 residues. Germline CDR1 reads LGHNA; CDR2 reads YSLEER. CDR3 protein: CASSQDLTAWNTGELFF. In nucleotides, the CDR3 is TGCGCCAGCAGCCAAGATTTAACAGCCTGGAACACCGGGGAGCTGTTTTTT.

The chain has TRBV3-1 and TRBJ1-1; D uncertain. The CDR3 extends over 13 amino acids. Germline-derived CDR1 and CDR2 are LGHDT and YNNKEL (reference sequence). Trimming left V 0 bases short and J 8 bases short, with 10 bases between. The CDR3 region has the DNA TGTGCCAGCAGCCAAGATGAGTGGGTAGAAGCTTTCTTT. This codes for CASSQDEWVEAFF.

There are a few counts of this clonotype. The chain recombines TRBV7-9 with TRBJ2-7; tentatively, D is TRBD1 (6 bases). The CDR3 length is 13 residues. Per germline, CDR1 SEHNR and CDR2 FQNEAQ (reference sequence). V lost 3 bases and J 7 bases, leaving 13 bases between the germline ends. Here the CDR3 reads CASSFTGSGEQYF. As DNA, the CDR3 is TGTGCCAGCAGCTTCACAGGGTCTGGGGAGCAGTACTTC.

The rearrangement joins TRBV9 to TRBJ2-7; 8 bases match TRBD1. Germline trimming cut 0 bases from V and 4 bases from J; bases unmatched to any gene: 3. Germline V CDR1 and CDR2: SGDLS, YYNGEE. The length of the CDR3 is 14 residues. DNA for the CDR3: TGTGCCAGCAGCGTAGGCGACAGGGGATACGAGCAGTACTTC. Its translation is CASSVGDRGYEQYF.

The V gene is TRBV5-5, the J gene TRBJ1-2, with TRBD1 matching over 9 bases. V shed 2 bases and J 3 bases; nucleotides not matched to a gene: 5. Germline CDR1 and CDR2: SGHKS and YYEKEE (reference sequence). This CDR3 is built from 15 residues. For the CDR3, the DNA is TGTGCCAGCAGCTTCGGGACAGGGAAGGACTATGGCTACACCTTC. Its protein product is CASSFGTGKDYGYTF.

The chain uses TRBV11-2 and TRBJ2-5, with 7 bases that match TRBD2. Germline values: CDR1 SGHAT, CDR2 FQNNGV. There are 17 residues in the CDR3. With 0 bases clipped from V and 5 bases from J, the junction kept 12 bases outside the gene matches. CDR3 DNA sequence: TGTGCCAGCAGCTTAGAGGGTCAGGGAGGGGTAGGGGAGACCCAGTACTTC. Translation gives CASSLEGQGGVGETQYF.

This clonotype was seen at least ten times. J is TRBJ1-1 and V is TRBV20-1; tentatively, D is TRBD1 (6 bases). The CDR3 is 15 residues long. Per germline, CDR1 DFQATT and CDR2 SNEGSKA (reference sequence). Trimming left V 4 bases short and J 3 bases short, with 18 bases between. In nucleotides, the CDR3 is TGCAGTGCTACAAATCCTCAGGGGCGGGACACTGAAGCTTTCTTT. It is translated as CSATNPQGRDTEAFF.

This chain connects TRBV28 to TRBJ1-2, with TRBD1 identical over 8 bases. V shed 5 bases, J shed 8 bases, and the junction held 10 bases outside the gene matches. Germline loops: CDR1 MDHEN, CDR2 SYDVKM. The CDR3 runs 14 residues. CDR3 coding DNA: TGTGCCAGCAGTACATCGACAGGGGCGGGAGGCTACACCTTC. It specifies CASSTSTGAGGYTF.

The gene calls are TRBV12-3 or TRBV12-4 and TRBJ1-1; TRBD1 is a possible D gene (6 bases). With 2 bases removed from V and 2 bases from J, the gap between germline ends came to 21 bases. There are 18 residues in the CDR3. The CDR3 protein is CASSLTRPLDSRNTEAFF. The CDR3 nucleotides are TGTGCCAGCAGTTTAACTCGACCACTGGACAGCCGAAACACTGAAGCTTTCTTT.

This rearrangement joins TRBV19 to TRBJ1-1; tentatively, D is TRBD1 (6 bases). The CDR3 extends over 17 amino acids. Germline values: CDR1 LNHDA, CDR2 SQIVND (reference sequence). Trimming removed 3 bases from V and 2 bases from J, with 19 bases in between. The CDR3 bases are TGTGCCAGTAGTATCGGGACACAACGACCTAAAAACACTGAAGCTTTCTTT. It encodes CASSIGTQRPKNTEAFF.

V is TRBV18 and J is TRBJ1-5, with no clear D. Germline CDR1 KGHSH, CDR2 LQKENI. CDR3 length: 17 residues. V gave up 0 bases and J gave up 2 bases, with 14 bases separating them. CDR3 amino acids: CASSPPGGGLGNQPQHF. CDR3 sequence (DNA): TGTGCCAGCTCACCACCGGGTGGCGGGTTGGGCAATCAGCCCCAGCATTTT.

The chain is built from TRBV11-3 and TRBJ1-3; 7 positions agree with TRBD1. Germline V gene data show CDR1 as SGHNT and CDR2 as YENEEA. CDR3 size: 16 residues. The ends lost 3 bases at V and 4 bases at J; junction bases unmatched: 9. CDR3 coding DNA: TGTGCCAGCAGCTTGGGACAGAACCTAAGGGGAAACACCATATATTTT. Translation: CASSLGQNLRGNTIYF.

The DNA for the CDR3 is TGTGCCAGCAGCTTAAATGCCGGTCCCTACGAGCAGTACTTC. Its translation: CASSLNAGPYEQYF. The chain recombines TRBV7-3 with TRBJ2-7; D gene ambiguous. The CDR3 has 14 residues. Per germline, CDR1 SGHTA and CDR2 FQGTGA. Trimming took off 1 base at V and 2 bases at J, with 9 bases between the two ends. The complete variable domain, with remaining parts taken from reference TRBV7-3 and TRBJ2-7, reads GAGVSQTPSNKVTEKGKYVELRCDPISGHTALYWYRQSLGQGPEFLIYFQGTGAADDSGLPNDRFFAVRPEGSVSTLKIQRTERGDSAVYLCASSLNAGPYEQYFGPGTRLTVT.

The gene calls are TRBV20-1 and TRBJ1-6, with a weak D call TRBD1 (6 bases). There are 15 residues in the CDR3. CDR1 and CDR2 (germline): DFQATT, SNEGSKA (reference sequence). V gave up 3 bases and J gave up 4 bases, with 13 bases separating them. CDR3 nucleotide sequence: TGCAGTGCTAGCTCGACAGGTGTATATAATTCACCCCTCCACTTT. The encoded protein is CSASSTGVYNSPLHF.

This clonotype was detected a few times. The chain is built from TRBV24-1 and TRBJ2-3; TRBD2 aligns across 8 bases. CDR3 size: 16 residues. V was pared by 4 bases and J by 1 base, with 6 bases of the junction left unmatched. The germline CDR1 and CDR2 sequences are KGHDR and SFDVKD. CDR3 nucleotides: TGTGCCACCAGTGAACGGCCGGGACTAGGCACAGATACGCAGTATTTT. Protein product: CATSERPGLGTDTQYF.

CDR3 region: CASSLALMGGTQETQYF. The CDR3 nucleotides read TGTGCCAGCAGCTTAGCGCTAATGGGCGGAACTCAAGAGACCCAGTACTTC. The V and J genes are TRBV7-2 and TRBJ2-5; D uncertain. Germline V gives CDR1 SGHTA, CDR2 FQGNSA. The CDR3 runs to 17 residues. Trimming took off 0 bases at V and 2 bases at J, with 16 bases between the two ends.

The chain recombines TRBV12-3 or TRBV12-4 with TRBJ2-7; TRBD2 agrees at 7 bases. Germline trimming cut 6 bases from V and 5 bases from J; bases unmatched to any gene: 13. The CDR3 loop spans 15 amino acids. Here the CDR3 reads CASSDTGRRPDEQYF. CDR3 sequence (DNA): TGTGCCAGCAGCGACACCGGGAGGCGGCCCGACGAGCAGTACTTC.

The rearrangement uses TRBV28 and TRBJ2-1; 10 bases fit TRBD1. This CDR3 has 18 residues. Losses at the gene ends were 6 bases for V and 3 bases for J; bases not matched to a gene: 14. CDR1 and CDR2 from the germline V gene are MDHEN and SYDVKM. The CDR3 DNA follows: TGTGCCAGCAGGGCCCCGGGACAGGGGATTCTCCTCTACAATGAGCAGTTCTTC. Encoded protein: CASRAPGQGILLYNEQFF.

This clonotype was seen more than once but under ten times. V is TRBV4-1 and J is TRBJ2-7; D is possibly TRBD2 (5 bases). The CDR3 has 15 residues. Germline CDR1 and CDR2: MGHRA and YSYEKL. V lost 0 bases and J lost 2, with 11 bases in between. The CDR3 spells CASSQERRGPYEQYF. The CDR3 DNA sequence: TGCGCCAGCAGCCAAGAGAGGCGCGGGCCCTACGAGCAGTACTTC.

In its sample, this clonotype was seen many times. DNA of the CDR3: TGCAGTGCTAACCACACTGAGACAGGGGGGCCTACTAACTATGGCTACACCTTC. It translates to CSANHTETGGPTNYGYTF. The chain carries TRBV20-1 and TRBJ1-2; 9 bases line up with TRBD1. Trimming at V came to 4 bases and at J to 0 bases, leaving 15 bases not matched to a gene. This CDR3 region has 18 residues. Germline V gene lookup returns CDR1 DFQATT and CDR2 SNEGSKA (reference sequence).

In this sample, this clonotype turned up a few times. The chain joins TRBV20-1 to TRBJ2-7; a weak D match, TRBD1 (6 bases). Trimming took off 6 bases at V and 2 bases at J, with 11 bases between the two ends. The CDR3 sequence is 12 residues long. The germline V gene encodes CDR1 DFQATT and CDR2 SNEGSKA (reference sequence). CDR3 in DNA: TGCAGTGCCAGAACAGGGCCCTACGAGCAGTACTTC. This encodes CSARTGPYEQYF.

In nucleotides, the CDR3 is TGTGCCAGCAATAGCCAGGGGGTCGCCTACGAGCAGTACTTC. As protein: CASNSQGVAYEQYF. This chain connects TRBV12-3 or TRBV12-4 to TRBJ2-7; 7 positions agree with TRBD1. Trimming at V came to 7 bases and at J to 2 bases, leaving 8 bases not matched to a gene. The CDR3 consists of 14 residues.

The rearrangement uses TRBV2 and TRBJ2-1; TRBD1 aligns across 8 bases. The CDR3 runs 15 residues. The trim removed 6 bases at V and 3 bases at J, leaving 7 bases unmatched. Germline assignment: CDR1 SNHLY and CDR2 FYNNEI. This CDR3 reads CASSSGGRDYNEQFF. CDR3 bases: TGTGCCAGCAGCTCAGGGGGCAGGGACTACAATGAGCAGTTCTTC.

This rearrangement joins TRBV7-9 to TRBJ2-7; 7 bases fit TRBD2. With 7 bases clipped from V and 7 bases from J, the junction kept 10 bases outside the gene matches. This CDR3 is 13 amino acids long. Germline CDR1 reads SEHNR; CDR2 reads FQNEAQ (reference sequence). CDR3 DNA sequence: TGTGCCAGCACGCGAAGGGAGGGCGGAGAGCAGTACTTC. Translated: CASTRREGGEQYF. The complete variable domain, with remaining parts taken from reference TRBV7-9 and TRBJ2-7, reads DTGVSQNPRHKITKRGQNVTFRCDPISEHNRLYWYRQTLGQGPEFLTYFQNEAQLEKSRLLSDRFSAERPKGSFSTLEIQRTEQGDSAMYLCASTRREGGEQYFGPGTRLTVT.

The rearrangement joins TRBV2 to TRBJ2-1; a possible D gene is TRBD2 (6 bases). The CDR3 totals 14 residues. CDR1 SNHLY and CDR2 FYNNEI come from the germline V gene. Trimming shortened V by 5 bases and J by 8 bases, and 16 bases separated the two germline ends. The CDR3 sequence: CASSLEGSSHEQFF. CDR3 DNA sequence: TGTGCCAGCAGTCTGGAGGGAAGTAGCCATGAGCAGTTCTTC. The full variable domain, with the rest looked up from reference TRBV2 and TRBJ2-1, is EPEVTQTPSHQVTQMGQEVILRCVPISNHLYFYWYRQILGQKVEFLVSFYNNEISEKSEIFDDQFSVERPDGSNFTLKIRSTKLEDSAMYFCASSLEGSSHEQFFGPGTRLTVL.

In this sample, this clonotype turned up a few times. The chain couples TRBV27 to TRBJ2-7; TRBD1 matches at 7 bases. The V segment lost 1 base and the J segment 3 bases; nucleotides outside the gene matches: 6. The length of the CDR3 is 15 residues. Germline CDR1 is MNHEY and CDR2 is SMNVEV (reference sequence). CDR3 loop: CASSLFGTEDYEQYF. For the CDR3, the DNA is TGTGCCAGCAGTTTATTTGGGACAGAAGACTACGAGCAGTACTTC.